Included here is one T cell receptor beta chain sequence, with context. Antigen: not known. This sample was taken from a study of cytomegalovirus exposure and HLA in healthy donors. Study-wide findings and caveats: Later findings reportedly placed an Asian-associated ancestry cluster below the approximately 670-donor mean for N-insertions.

The germline gives CDR1 SNHLY, CDR2 FYNNEI. The CDR3 sequence is 14 residues long. Trimming pared 4 bases from V and 4 bases from J, leaving 10 bases between. This PCR relied on a set of 60 Vbeta primers and 13 Jbeta primers. Profiling relied on immunoSEQ multiplex PCR, and the TCRdb table lists in-frame clones only, not all of them. The repertoire holds roughly 140,000 clones, with roughly 75% as singletons. The receptor was isolated from a man in his late teens or twenties in good health and CMV-seronegative. Sequencing was carried out using PBMCs. This rearrangement joins TRBV2 to TRBJ2-2; TRBD2 is a possible D gene (6 bases). The CDR3 nucleotides are TGTGCCAGCAGTGTTCAGGGAGGCACCGGGGAGCTGTTTTTT. This gives the protein CASSVQGGTGELFF.